These 3 T cell receptor beta chains originate from one sample sequenced in a study of radiation and T cells in renal cell carcinoma. Profiling relied on immunoSEQ multiplex PCR, and the TCRdb table lists in-frame clones only, not all of them. Here the sample spans around 140,000 clones, roughly 90% being singletons. The time point is: baseline pretreatment blood. Treatment noted: 15 Gy SBRT to primary tumor, nephrectomy 4 weeks later. Sample: blood, taken from a patient whose treatment included radiotherapy and nephrectomy. The receptors come from a woman in her 70s with renal cell carcinoma.

This clone was detected only a few times. This chain joins TRBV30 and TRBJ1-1, with 9 bases lining up with TRBD1. V was pared by 0 bases and J by 4 bases, with 3 bases of the junction left unmatched. This CDR3 has 14 residues. Germline V lookup: CDR1 GTSNPN, CDR2 SVGIG (reference sequence). CDR3 DNA: TGTGCCTGGAGTGTACAGGGGGCGCGCACTGAAGCTTTCTTT. Residues: CAWSVQGARTEAFF.

V usage is TRBV19 and J usage is TRBJ1-5; TRBD1 matches 10 bases. The CDR3 has 16 amino acids. The germline V gene encodes CDR1 LNHDA and CDR2 SQIVND (reference sequence). Trimming at V came to 4 bases and at J to 3 bases, leaving 6 bases not matched to a gene. Here the CDR3 DNA reads TGTGCCAGTAGTACTCCGGGACAGGGGTACAATCAGCCCCAGCATTTT. Its protein is CASSTPGQGYNQPQHF.

The rearrangement uses TRBV5-5 and TRBJ1-5; 8 bases align to TRBD1. V shed 4 bases and J 2 bases; nucleotides not matched to a gene: 5. The CDR3 has 15 amino acids. Germline CDR1 SGHKS, CDR2 YYEKEE (reference sequence). CDR3 amino acids: CASSGGTGGNQPQHF. The CDR3, as DNA: TGTGCCAGCAGCGGGGGGACAGGCGGCAATCAGCCCCAGCATTTT.